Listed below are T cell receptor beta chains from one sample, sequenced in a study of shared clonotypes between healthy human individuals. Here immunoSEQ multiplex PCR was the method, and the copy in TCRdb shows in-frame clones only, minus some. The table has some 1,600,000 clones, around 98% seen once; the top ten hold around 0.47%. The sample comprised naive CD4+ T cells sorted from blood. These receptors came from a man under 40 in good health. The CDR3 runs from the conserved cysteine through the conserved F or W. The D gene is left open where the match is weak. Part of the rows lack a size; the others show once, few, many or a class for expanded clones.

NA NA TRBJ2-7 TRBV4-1 CASSQVHLDRKTYEQYF TGCGCCAGCAGCCAAGTTCACTTGGACAGAAAAACCTACGAGCAGTACTTC
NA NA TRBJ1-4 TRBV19 CASSGPPLGNEKLFF TGTGCCAGTAGCGGGCCCCCTCTTGGTAATGAAAAACTGTTTTTT
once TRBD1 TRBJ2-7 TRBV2 CASSELGQGASEQYF TGTGCCAGCAGTGAATTAGGACAGGGGGCTAGCGAGCAGTACTTC
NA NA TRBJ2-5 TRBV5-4 CASNDIGRGSETQYF TGTGCCAGCAACGACATCGGCAGGGGATCAGAGACCCAGTACTTC
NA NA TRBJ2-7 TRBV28 CASSLTGTQNEQYF TGTGCCAGCAGTTTAACCGGGACCCAGAACGAGCAGTACTTC
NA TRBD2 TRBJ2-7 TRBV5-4 CASSALTSGRSGEQYF TGTGCCAGCAGCGCCTTGACTAGCGGGAGATCTGGAGAGCAGTACTTC
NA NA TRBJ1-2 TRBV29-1 CSVEGRYGYTF TGCAGCGTTGAGGGGAGGTATGGCTACACCTTC
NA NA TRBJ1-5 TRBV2 CASSLQNQPQHF TGTGCCAGCAGCCTACAAAATCAGCCCCAGCATTTT
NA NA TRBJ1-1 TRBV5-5 CASSSKDVPNTEAFF TGTGCCAGCAGCTCAAAAGACGTTCCGAACACTGAAGCTTTCTTT
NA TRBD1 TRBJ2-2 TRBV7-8 CASSLMGTGGLPNTGELFF TGTGCCAGCAGCTTGATGGGGACAGGGGGCCTTCCGAACACCGGGGAGCTGTTTTTT
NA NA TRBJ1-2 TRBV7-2 CASSLVSWTRYGYTF TGTGCCAGCAGCTTAGTCTCCTGGACACGCTATGGCTACACCTTC
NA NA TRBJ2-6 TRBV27 CASSLARLGANVLTF TGTGCCAGCAGTTTAGCCAGACTCGGGGCCAACGTCCTGACTTTC
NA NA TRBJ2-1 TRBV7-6 CASSLVQSNEQFF TGTGCCAGCAGCTTAGTACAGTCCAATGAGCAGTTCTTC
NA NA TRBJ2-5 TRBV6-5 CASKNRGGETQYF TGTGCCAGCAAGAACAGGGGAGGTGAGACCCAGTACTTC
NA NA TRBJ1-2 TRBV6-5 CASSYSDRIGYTF TGTGCCAGCAGTTACTCCGACAGAATTGGCTACACCTTC
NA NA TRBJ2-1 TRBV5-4 CASSLEAGSYNEQFF TGTGCCAGCAGCTTGGAGGCTGGCTCCTACAATGAGCAGTTCTTC